This T cell receptor beta chain was recorded in a study of T cells after yellow fever vaccination. At least ten counts were recorded for this clonotype. TCRdb recomputed calls from the 5' RACE reads with MiXCR, one row per CDR3 protein. The sample yields 300,000 to 350,000 distinct CDR3 sequences, approximately 11% seen once. CDR3 length: 13 amino acids. The germline gives CDR1 SEHNR, CDR2 FQNEAQ (reference sequence). The ends were cut back, 3 bases at V and 13 bases at J, with 13 bases in the middle. This chain joins TRBV7-9 and TRBJ1-6; D gene unclear. This material consisted of CD4+ T cells sorted from PBMCs, taken 45 days after the yellow fever booster vaccination. This TCR was recovered from a man younger than 35 who received the YFV17D yellow fever vaccine. CDR3 protein: CASSFGPPGPLHF. CDR3 sequence (DNA): TGTGCCAGCAGCTTCGGTCCCCCAGGCCCCCTCCACTTT.